Given below is one T cell receptor (beta chain) in context. Its recognized antigen is unknown. No much larger clonotype is one base removed from it; base qualities were not supplied. A distance of 14 bases separates the germline ends of V and J, which lose 4 bases and 4 bases respectively. CDR1 and CDR2 are read off the germline V gene as SGDLS and YYNGEE. The CDR3 goes from the cysteine to the phenylalanine over 14 residues. The CDR3 DNA has 42 bases and is translated from base 1. This sample is part of a study of CD8 T cells in Susac syndrome (dated by TCRdb to about 2019). Concerning the study at large: The study used repertoire sequencing to test whether antigen drove CD8+ T cell activation and differentiation in Susac syndrome. Clonality of the CD8+ T cell repertoire was compared between eleven to twelve healthy donors, about 14 Susac syndrome patients and around 16 multiple sclerosis patients. Study-level results and caveats: The study acknowledged that relatively few individuals were included in the TCR sequencing and HLA analysis.

RNA was extracted using the RNeasy kit, and about 0.45 to 1 ug of the RNA was reverse transcribed with random hexamers. The immunoSEQ multiplex PCR assay, which covers 54 Vbeta and 13 Jbeta segments, was used to amplify TCR beta CDR3 regions. Bias from PCR amplification was corrected by using a synthetic template baseline for primer optimization and for computational correction. The authors' pipeline ran thus. Reads were annotated to V, D and J genes according to IMGT and were analyzed with immunoSEQ Analyzer, with only productive sequences retained. Clonality was calculated as one minus the Shannon entropy normalized by log2 of the number of productive unique sequences. For each patient and control, public and private clones were evaluated among the 100 most prevalent clones. A clone was defined as Susac-specific if it was absent from the healthy and MS cohorts, from about a thousand published viral clones and from other ImmuneACCESS disease sequences. TCRdb reprocessed the public reads (quality trimming at Q25 with fastp, clone calling with MiXCR) and kept in-frame beta chains. Identical CDR3 protein sequences are pooled into one entry, listed with their most common genes and DNA. It is TCRdb's table, rather than the study itself, that gives the V and J calls and clone size. This sample is represented by 77,000 or so distinct CDR3 sequences; approximately 94% of them were singletons. The biggest ten clones account for approximately 0.4% of the sample.

Peripheral blood CD8+ and CD4+ T cells from healthy donors, Susac syndrome patients and multiple sclerosis patients were profiled by high-throughput TCR beta sequencing. Treatment-naive patients with stable or active relapsing-remitting disease fulfilling revised McDonald criteria were used as multiple sclerosis controls. CD8+ TEMRA cells were enriched by FACS, while bulk CD8+ and CD4+ T cells were purified by magnetic negative isolation. Blood was collected in EDTA tubes and processed within 24 hours, with PBMCs isolated through density gradient centrifugation. PBMCs intended for TCR sequencing were cryopreserved in liquid nitrogen and thawed later in a water bath at 37 degrees C. Purity of sorted or isolated CD4+, CD8+ and CD8+ TEMRA cells was at least 90%.

Rearrangement joined TRBV9 to TRBJ1-2; a tentative D match to TRBD1 spans 6 bases. This receptor was obtained from a human donor with multiple sclerosis. The specimen was CD8+ T cells from PBMCs. The nucleotide sequence reads TGTGCCAGCAGCACGCACAGGGAGGGCTATGGCTACACCTTC. This encodes CASSTHREGYGYTF. The reference TRBV9 and TRBJ1-2 proteins fill in what lies around the CDR3, so the full variable domain reads DSGVTQTPKHLITATGQRVTLRCSPRSGDLSVYWYQQSLDQGLQFLIQYYNGEERAKGNILERFSAQQFPDLHSELNLSSLELGDSALYFCASSTHREGYGYTFGSGTRLTVV.